A selection of T cell receptor beta chains follows, all from one sample in a study of CD8 T cells in ankylosing spondylitis. MiXCR, applied by TCRdb to the 5' RACE reads, yields one record per CDR3 protein. This sample has 100,000 to 150,000 distinct CDR3 sequences, with 9.3% found just once. The sequenced sample was blood, either unsorted or a sorted T cell fraction (not recorded which). The receptor source for this set is a male donor with ankylosing spondylitis or in good health (not recorded which). CDR3s include the opening cysteine and the closing phenylalanine or tryptophan. A D gene is named only where the DNA matches it firmly. The size field is filled for only some rows; it gives once, few, many or a size class.

size	J	D	V	DNA	CDR3
few	TRBJ1-5	.	TRBV5-1	TGCGCCAGCAGCTCCGACGGGGGCAATCAGCCCCAGCATTTT	CASSSDGGNQPQHF
many	TRBJ2-3	TRBD2	TRBV7-2	TGTGCCAGCAGTCCATCGAGACTAGCGGTAATCACAGATACGCAGTATTTT	CASSPSRLAVITDTQYF
.	TRBJ2-1	TRBD2	TRBV20-1	TGCAGTGCTAGACGGACTAGCGGGAGGCCCGAGCAGTTCTTC	CSARRTSGRPEQFF
many	TRBJ2-7	TRBD1	TRBV10-3	TGTGCCATCAGCGGGACAGCAGAAGCCTACGAGCAGTACTTC	CAISGTAEAYEQYF
few	TRBJ2-2	TRBD2	TRBV20-1	TGCAGTGCTTCTCGGGACTACTACACCGGGGAGCTGTTTTTT	CSASRDYYTGELFF
many	TRBJ2-6	.	TRBV9	TGTGCCAGCAGCGGGAGTATGGCCAACGTCCTGACTTTC	CASSGSMANVLTF
.	TRBJ1-1	TRBD1	TRBV3-1	TGTGCCAGCTGCCGGCGGGACAGGGGAGGGACTGAAGCTTTCTTT	CASCRRDRGGTEAFF
many	TRBJ2-5	TRBD2	TRBV15	TGTGCCACCAGCAGAGATTTGACTAGCGGGAGTGAGACCCAGTACTTC	CATSRDLTSGSETQYF
many	TRBJ1-4	.	TRBV7-9	TGTGCCAGCAGCTTAACGGGACCCACTGGCGAAAAACTGTTTTTT	CASSLTGPTGEKLFF
many	TRBJ2-6	TRBD2	TRBV20-1	TGCAGTGCTACTAGCGGGATCGGCTCTGGGGCCAACGTCCTGACTTTC	CSATSGIGSGANVLTF
.	TRBJ2-7	.	TRBV4-3	TGCGCCAGCAGCCATTCCGACAGTCCTCACGAGCAGTACTTC	CASSHSDSPHEQYF
many	TRBJ2-1	TRBD2	TRBV5-1	TGCGCCAGCAGCTTGGGTCTCAGCGGGGGCTCCTACAATGAGCAGTTCTTC	CASSLGLSGGSYNEQFF
many	TRBJ2-6	.	TRBV6-1	TGTGCCAGCACCCGGAGCTCTGGGGCCAACGTCCTGACTTTC	CASTRSSGANVLTF
.	TRBJ2-4	.	TRBV12-3/TRBV12-4	TGTGCCAGCAGTTGGCGGGGTGGGGAATACGAGACCAAAAACAGTCAGTACTTC	CASSWRGGEYETKNSQYF
.	TRBJ2-1	.	TRBV5-1	TGCGCCAGCAGCTTGGGCTTAAGGGGACAAGGCAGAGGAGGCTACAATGAGCAGTTCTTC	CASSLGLRGQGRGGYNEQFF
.	TRBJ1-4	.	TRBV20-1	TGCAGTGCTAGTCTTCGGGGGAGACTGTTTTTT	CSASLRGRLFF
many	TRBJ1-3	.	TRBV5-1	TGCGCCAGCAGCTTGGAGGGGGGGGCCGGCTCTGGAAACACCATATATTTT	CASSLEGGAGSGNTIYF
many	TRBJ2-7	.	TRBV20-1	TGCAGTGGGGAAATTTCCTACGAGCAGTACTTC	CSGEISYEQYF